This paragraph reports one T cell receptor (beta chain). This clone was seen many times. No antigen is known for it. No base-level quality is on record; no much larger clone is a single base apart. This sample is drawn from a study of T cells after posttransplantation cyclophosphamide (dated by TCRdb to 2016 to 2017). Describing the broader study: T cell repertoire reconstitution was tracked by TRB sequencing after myeloablative bone marrow transplantation in which posttransplantation cyclophosphamide was used as GVHD prophylaxis. Antigen receptor sequencing covered samples from 30 to 40 PTCy-treated patients and 15 to 20 of their related bone marrow donors. Blood from all 30 or so PTCy patients who had 1-year posttransplant specimens underwent TRB sequencing. In 3 patients, TRB sequencing was also performed on up to about 3 more blood samples taken 2 to 5.2 years after transplant, and in a handful of patients, pretransplant blood was also TRB-sequenced. Because TRA and TRB clonality correlated tightly in eight or nine samples, later TCR analyses were limited to TRB. Public TRB sequences were searched against a database of over 3,000 sequences associated with responses to pathogens, tumor antigens, self-antigens and alloantigens. Results the study describes overall, beyond this receptor: Donor-recipient similarity was low at 1-2 months but increased during the first year, and donor CD8+ memory clones often dominated later blood repertoires. Across 45 patients, recipient CMV seropositivity and CMV reactivation were highly associated with TRB clonality; PTCy diversity was similar to CNI/methotrexate controls. The TRB repertoires of T cells infiltrating skin or GI tract showed only limited overlap with the TRB repertoires of T cells in blood.

TRB sequencing was run on genomic DNA with either the immunoSEQ assay at survey resolution or the hsTCRB kit. The paper's data handling went like this. The immunoSEQ software was used for initial read processing, and the LymphoSeq R package was used for repertoire analyses. Clonality was computed as 1 minus normalized Shannon entropy, and a Gini coefficient was also calculated for each TRB dataset. Phenotypes of unsorted samples were inferred by mapping TRB sequences from sorted subsets of the recipient or donor onto the same recipient's unsorted samples. Drawn from immuneACCESS, this table holds only the in-frame rearrangements with V and J called that TCRdb kept. Clones are partly lost; checked studies trace under half to an unresolved V gene and leave the rest unexplained. That table gives V, J and clone size, and the DNA gave D and trimming. Across this sample, 9,500 to 13,000 clones were tabulated and none appeared just once. More than 25% of the sample is taken by the ten largest.

CDR1 SNHLY and CDR2 FYNNEI were looked up in the germline V gene. Germline trimming amounts to 6 bases on V and 1 base on J, with 7 as the count of junction bases outside the gene matches. Measured from the cysteine to the phenylalanine, the CDR3 is 15 residues long. The only DNA kept is the CDR3, 45 bases in frame from the first base. Per the publication, the treatment or condition label means: high-dose cyclophosphamide on days +3 and +4 as single-agent GVHD prophylaxis. PTCy patients received busulfan and fludarabine conditioning, a related or unrelated marrow graft, and cyclophosphamide on days +3 and +4. PTCy-treated patients came from a prospective multi-institutional clinical trial. Mononuclear cells from peripheral blood and bone marrow were separated by Ficoll-Hypaque density centrifugation and then cryopreserved.

The rearranged segments are TRBV2 and TRBJ2-3, with 7 bases aligning to TRBD1. This TCR came from a female patient in her forties who received an allogeneic stem cell transplant from a related donor, was CMV-positive, and had no GVHD. Some T cells may derive from the graft donor when a transplant has been performed. Here the sequenced sample was PBMCs, taken after allogeneic stem cell transplant with posttransplant cyclophosphamide. The CDR3 has the sequence CASSPDRVGTDTQYF. The DNA is as follows: TGTGCCAGCAGCCCCGACAGGGTGGGCACAGATACGCAGTATTTT.